Each of the 3 T cell receptor beta chains below was sequenced from the same sample in a study of blood T cell repertoires in COVID-19. The table came from immunoSEQ multiplex PCR; TCRdb's copy has only in-frame clones and leaves some out. The repertoire includes tens of thousands of clones, roughly 76% of them detected once, and 15% to 20% sits in the top ten. The sample was peripheral blood. All receptors derive from a woman older than 75 with active or convalescent COVID-19.

This chain uses TRBV28 with TRBJ1-2; D might be TRBD1 (5 bases). The CDR3 contains 14 residues. Germline assignment: CDR1 MDHEN and CDR2 SYDVKM. The V gene lost 4 bases and the J gene lost 4 bases, with 13 bases spanning the gap. The CDR3 DNA follows: TGTGCCAGCAGTTCCGAGACAGTAATCTATGGCTACACCTTC. Translating gives CASSSETVIYGYTF.

This clone turned up a few times. The J gene is TRBJ1-2, the V gene TRBV12-3 or TRBV12-4; D perhaps matches TRBD1 (5 bases). This CDR3 contains 13 residues. V was trimmed by 5 bases and J by 4 bases, leaving 11 bases between them. The CDR3 DNA follows: TGTGCCAGCAGTGCAGGGTATCGCTATGGCTACACCTTC. Its translation is CASSAGYRYGYTF.

This clone was observed once. The chain uses TRBV27 and TRBJ1-2; TRBD1 matches 9 bases. The V gene's germline CDR1 is MNHEY and CDR2 SMNVEV (reference sequence). Trimming removed 4 bases from V and 4 bases from J; junction bases left unmatched: 4. The CDR3 loop spans 14 amino acids. The DNA of the CDR3 is TGTGCCAGCAGTTCTGGGACAGGGAGCTATGGCTACACCTTC. Protein: CASSSGTGSYGYTF.